This record concerns one T cell receptor beta chain sequence. The antigen remains unidentified. Germline CDR1 SGHRS, CDR2 YFSETQ. V dropped 4 bases and J dropped 5; count of bases not matched to a gene: 25. The CDR3 has 20 amino acids. Study processing details: Junction-only sequences without quality scores came from ImmunoSEQ, so filtering differed. The method was immunoSEQ multiplex PCR; TCRdb's version includes in-frame clones alone and lacks a portion of them. That table is the source of V, J and clone size, and D and trimming were worked out from the DNA. Of around 2,000,000 clones in the sample, just over 90% are singletons; the top ten hold more than 1.5%. This sample is part of a study of shared clonotypes between healthy human individuals. Findings and caveats of the study: Large sequencing depth failed to make sorted-subset sequencing complete, rarefaction showed. Sampling used blood alone; tissue repertoires probably differ. In having few donors, the study represented limited genetic and exposure-history diversity.

CD8 cells regarded as naive lacked CD45RO, were positively chosen for CCR7, and omitted terminally differentiated effector memory CD45RA+ cells. The chain recombines TRBV5-1 with TRBJ2-5, with 8 bases lining up with TRBD1. The TCR originated in a man aged 18-30 years in good health. Some clones in this sample may be carry-over from other donors' samples. Sequenced sample: naive CD8+ T cells from PBMCs. The CDR3 DNA reads TGCGCCAGCAGCCACCCCCGCCTTCGCGGGCAGGGGGCTTTCTGGGAGACCCAGTACTTC. This translates into CASSHPRLRGQGAFWETQYF.